This T cell receptor beta chain was profiled in a study of CD8 T cells in ankylosing spondylitis. Whole-study results and caveats: Blood of patients with ankylosing spondylitis appeared to be characterized by a TCR beta motif of eight highly homologous variants. The authors reported significant enrichment of disease-linked clones in matched ankylosing spondylitis synovial fluid. CD8+ cells made up the disease-linked clones, which were relatively rare in peripheral blood.

TCRdb redid the calling of the 5' RACE reads with MiXCR, one entry per CDR3 protein. The table lists around 320,000 distinct CDR3 sequences, about 20% of them singletons. The sample holds a few counts of this clonotype. Its specificity is not known. Sequenced sample: blood, either unsorted or a sorted T cell fraction (not recorded which). The sequence was obtained from a female donor with ankylosing spondylitis or in good health (not recorded which).

CDR3 protein: CSARRQGNTEAFF. The CDR3 bases are TGCAGTGCTAGAAGACAGGGCAACACTGAAGCTTTCTTT. The chain uses TRBV20-1 and TRBJ1-1, with 7 bases aligning to TRBD1. Germline V gives CDR1 DFQATT, CDR2 SNEGSKA (reference sequence). This CDR3 has 13 residues. J lost 2 bases, V lost 2 bases, and 2 bases had no gene match.